Each of the 18 T cell receptor beta chains below was sequenced from the same sample in a study of T cell repertoires in cytomegalovirus infection. TCRdb redid the calling of the reads with MiXCR, one entry per CDR3 protein. This sample carries 160,000 or so distinct CDR3 sequences, 15% to 20% of them seen once, and the ten largest clones take 18%. The sequenced material came from CD8+ T cells from PBMCs. These receptors all come from a human donor in good health (CMV status not recorded). Some clones in this sample may be carry-over from other donors' samples.

This clonotype turned up a few times. The chain couples TRBV3-1 to TRBJ2-1; 10 bases are shared with TRBD2. This CDR3 region has 16 residues. The ends lost 4 bases at V and 2 bases at J; junction bases unmatched: 5. Germline V gene sequence: CDR1 LGHDT, CDR2 YNNKEL (reference sequence). CDR3 sequence reads: CASSPGLAEAYNEQFF. The CDR3 DNA is TGTGCCAGCAGCCCTGGACTAGCGGAGGCCTACAATGAGCAGTTCTTC.

V gene TRBV27 combines with J gene TRBJ2-1; tentatively, D is TRBD2 (6 bases). Between the trimmed V and J ends, which lost 5 bases and 0 bases, there was a span of 8 bases. The CDR3 is 14 residues long. The germline V gene encodes CDR1 MNHEY and CDR2 SMNVEV (reference sequence). CDR3: CASSMGGSYNEQFF. In nucleotides, the CDR3 is TGTGCCAGCAGTATGGGGGGCTCCTACAATGAGCAGTTCTTC.

This chain connects TRBV7-2 to TRBJ1-1; D remains unclear. V was cut by 4 bases and J by 1 base, with 7 bases left in between. CDR3 length equals 13 residues. The germline V gene has CDR1 SGHTA and CDR2 FQGNSA. CDR3 DNA: TGTGCCAGCAGCTACAATGAGAACACTGAAGCTTTCTTT. Amino acid sequence: CASSYNENTEAFF.

This clonotype was observed a handful of times. This chain connects TRBV7-3 to TRBJ1-1; perhaps TRBD1 as D (5 bases). Germline values: CDR1 SGHTA, CDR2 FQGTGA. This CDR3 has 12 residues. Between the trimmed V and J ends, which lost 3 bases and 8 bases, there was a span of 10 bases. The CDR3, as DNA: TGTGCCAGCAGCTTTCCCGGACAAGAAGCTTTCTTT. Translation gives CASSFPGQEAFF.

This clonotype was counted ten times or more. The V gene is TRBV7-2, the J gene TRBJ2-7; D may be TRBD1 or TRBD2 (5 bases each). The germline gives CDR1 SGHTA, CDR2 FQGNSA. There are 15 residues in the CDR3. V lost 1 base, J lost 2 bases, and 12 bases lay in between. The CDR3 DNA follows: TGTGCCAGCAGCTTAGACGGCCGGGGCGCCTACGAGCAGTACTTC. Amino acid sequence: CASSLDGRGAYEQYF. The full variable domain, rest sourced from reference TRBV7-2 and TRBJ2-7, is GAGVSQSPSNKVTEKGKDVELRCDPISGHTALYWYRQSLGQGLEFLIYFQGNSAPDKSGLPSDRFSAERTGGSVSTLTIQRTQQEDSAVYLCASSLDGRGAYEQYFGPGTRLTVT.

The rearrangement joins TRBV13 to TRBJ2-1, with D possibly TRBD2 on 6 matching bases. The CDR3 length is 15 residues. V was clipped by 5 bases and J by 7 bases, with 18 bases between them. Looked up from germline, CDR1 is PRHDT and CDR2 is FYEKMQ (reference sequence). CDR3 residues: CASSPEGGPRNEQFF. The CDR3 DNA reads as TGTGCCAGCAGCCCCGAAGGAGGGCCTCGGAATGAGCAGTTCTTC.

The table lists this clonotype with a few counts. This sequence joins TRBV6-5 and TRBJ2-6; TRBD2 matches at 8 bases. V trimming: 7 bases; J trimming: 4 bases; junction bases outside the gene matches: 21. The CDR3 totals 20 residues. The V gene's germline CDR1 is MNHEY and CDR2 SVGAGI. The CDR3 is CASTGRGQREFRSGANVLTF. DNA for the CDR3: TGTGCCAGCACCGGAAGAGGACAGCGGGAGTTTCGGTCCGGGGCCAACGTCCTGACTTTC.

This clonotype was counted between two and nine times. This chain uses TRBV7-9 with TRBJ2-1; the D gene is possibly TRBD1 (6 bases). This CDR3 spans 16 amino acids. Germline V gives CDR1 SEHNR, CDR2 FQNEAQ (reference sequence). V gave up 4 bases and J gave up 5 bases, with 18 bases separating them. This CDR3 is CASSSPSRGAHNEQFF. CDR3 DNA: TGTGCCAGCAGCTCCCCGTCCAGGGGTGCCCACAATGAGCAGTTCTTC.

The J gene is TRBJ1-3, the V gene TRBV29-1; no clear D. The germline V gene encodes CDR1 SQVTM and CDR2 ANQGSEA. This CDR3 comprises 16 residues. V was trimmed by 1 base and J by 0 bases, leaving 13 bases between them. CDR3 amino acids: CSVEARRESSGNTIYF. CDR3 bases: TGCAGCGTTGAAGCCCGGAGGGAGTCCTCTGGAAACACCATATATTTT.

This clonotype was seen more than once but under ten times. The chain uses TRBV12-3 or TRBV12-4 and TRBJ2-1; tentative D call: TRBD1 (5 bases). The CDR3 spans 14 residues. The V end lost 2 bases, the J end lost 3 bases, and 8 bases lay between the germline ends. CDR3 protein: CASSLRTHYNEQFF. CDR3 DNA sequence: TGTGCCAGCAGTTTACGGACACACTACAATGAGCAGTTCTTC.

Notes on this clonotype: This may be a read error: a much more frequent sequence differs by one nucleotide. V usage is TRBV28 and J usage is TRBJ2-7; no reliable D call. The CDR3 length is 11 residues. Trimming took off 6 bases at V and 5 bases at J, with 8 bases between the two ends. Germline V lookup: CDR1 MDHEN, CDR2 SYDVKM. CDR3 DNA sequence: TGTGCCAGCAGCCCCGGTCACGAGCAGTACTTC. This gives the protein CASSPGHEQYF.

The chain links TRBV28 to TRBJ1-6; D is unclear. The CDR3 runs to 13 residues. V shed 8 bases and J shed 10 bases, with 15 bases lying between them. Germline assignment: CDR1 MDHEN and CDR2 SYDVKM. The CDR3 loop is CASSIGLGSPLHF. CDR3 bases: TGTGCCAGCTCTATTGGGCTAGGCTCACCCCTCCACTTT.

This clonotype came up a few times. V usage is TRBV20-1 and J usage is TRBJ1-4; no clear D gene. This CDR3 comprises 17 residues. The germline CDR1 and CDR2 sequences are DFQATT and SNEGSKA (reference sequence). With 0 bases removed from V and 0 bases from J, the gap between germline ends came to 14 bases. DNA for the CDR3: TGCAGTGCTAGAGACAAGAGGGTGATTGCAACTAATGAAAAACTGTTTTTT. This codes for CSARDKRVIATNEKLFF.

This clonotype has a single count. The chain is built from TRBV5-6 and TRBJ2-5, with TRBD2 matching over 7 bases. Losses at the gene ends were 2 bases for V and 1 base for J; bases not matched to a gene: 8. There are 16 residues in the CDR3. CDR1 is SGHDT, CDR2 YYEEEE, per germline. CDR3 nucleotides: TGTGCCAGCAGCTTATATCCAGCGGGGATCCAAGAGACCCAGTACTTC. Translating gives CASSLYPAGIQETQYF.

The chain has TRBV28 and TRBJ1-2; 11 nucleotides line up with TRBD1. Germline CDR1 and CDR2: MDHEN and SYDVKM. The CDR3 contains 16 residues. The junction had 8 bases not matched to a gene; V was cut back by 2 bases and J by 6 bases. CDR3 loop: CASSLITGQGAHGYTF. The CDR3 nucleotides are TGTGCCAGCAGTTTAATCACAGGACAGGGGGCTCATGGCTACACCTTC.

This chain uses TRBV11-2 with TRBJ1-1; the D gene is possibly TRBD1 (5 bases). Germline V CDR1 and CDR2: SGHAT, FQNNGV. Trimming left V 4 bases short and J 4 bases short, with 13 bases between. The length of the CDR3 is 14 residues. DNA for the CDR3: TGTGCCAGCAGCTACGCCCCCGGGGGCACTGAAGCTTTCTTT. It codes for CASSYAPGGTEAFF.

The gene calls are TRBV28 and TRBJ1-1; no reliable D call. Germline V gene data show CDR1 as MDHEN and CDR2 as SYDVKM. The CDR3 is 12 residues long. V shed 5 bases and J shed 0 bases, with 4 bases lying between them. CDR3 sequence reads: CASSVLNTEAFF. Here the CDR3 DNA reads TGTGCCAGCAGTGTATTGAACACTGAAGCTTTCTTT.

This chain links TRBV28 with TRBJ1-5; D remains unclear. This CDR3 region has 14 residues. The V gene lost 6 bases and the J gene lost 0 bases, with 9 bases spanning the gap. Looked up from germline, CDR1 is MDHEN and CDR2 is SYDVKM. In DNA, the CDR3 is TGTGCCAGCAGCATAACAGATAGCAATCAGCCCCAGCATTTT. Translated, it gives CASSITDSNQPQHF.